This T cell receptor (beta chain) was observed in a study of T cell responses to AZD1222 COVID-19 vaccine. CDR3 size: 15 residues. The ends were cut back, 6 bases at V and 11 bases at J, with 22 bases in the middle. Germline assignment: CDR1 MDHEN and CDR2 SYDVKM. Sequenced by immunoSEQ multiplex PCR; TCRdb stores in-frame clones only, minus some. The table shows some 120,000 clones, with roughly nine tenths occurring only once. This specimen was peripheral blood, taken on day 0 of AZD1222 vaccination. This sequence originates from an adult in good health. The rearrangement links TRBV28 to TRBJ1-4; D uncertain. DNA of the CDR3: TGTGCCAGCAGGACGAGCGGGTCCCTCGGGTGGAAACTGTTTTTT. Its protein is CASRTSGSLGWKLFF.